This T cell receptor (beta chain) came from a study of metastatic and nonmetastatic thyroid tumors. Study in general: The authors compared repertoires across blood and tumor or nodule tissue from malignant and benign thyroid patients.

The CDR3 contains 19 residues. The V segment lost 5 bases and the J segment 2 bases; nucleotides outside the gene matches: 18. Germline V gene sequence: CDR1 MNHEY, CDR2 SVGEGT. This clone has just a few counts. Its specificity is unknown. Findings and limits, study-wide: For both blood and tumor, malignant thyroid tumors reportedly showed significantly higher TCR beta diversity than benign nodules did.

Each patient went into thyroid surgery without having received any treatment. TCRdb re-analyzed the PCR reads using MiXCR. Of about 20,000 clones detected, over 9% appear once; the ten largest clones hold roughly 7.6%. The sample taken for sequencing was blood. The sequence came from a female donor with papillary thyroid cancer or a benign thyroid nodule (not recorded which). Some clones in this sample may be carry-over from other donors' samples. This chain uses TRBV6-2 or TRBV6-3 with TRBJ2-3, with 8 bases lining up with TRBD1. In DNA form, the CDR3 reads TGTGCCAGCAGTACCTCCGGACAGGGAATAGCGGACTACACAGATACGCAGTATTTT. This encodes CASSTSGQGIADYTDTQYF.